This record covers a single T cell receptor beta chain. This entry is derived from a study of blood T cell repertoires in COVID-19. In the study overall: T cells, B-cell-depleted T cells, or PBMCs provided the cDNA or gDNA that served as material.

Produced via immunoSEQ multiplex PCR; TCRdb's table is partial and in-frame only. The table shows some 100,000 clones, with about 92% occurring only once. Germline V CDR1 and CDR2: SGHRS, YFSETQ. CDR3 size: 14 residues. V was clipped by 3 bases and J by 11 bases; unmatched bases: 13. This chain joins TRBV5-1 and TRBJ1-1; 7 bases map to TRBD1. Source material: peripheral blood. The clonotype comes from a woman in her fifties or sixties with active COVID-19. The CDR3 DNA is TGCGCCAGCAGCTCGGCGACAGGGCCCTCCGAGGCTTTCTTT. Translation: CASSSATGPSEAFF. The full variable domain, completed using reference TRBV5-1 and TRBJ1-1, is KAGVTQTPRYLIKTRGQQVTLSCSPISGHRSVSWYQQTPGQGLQFLFEYFSETQRNKGNFPGRFSGRQFSNSRSEMNVSTLELGDSALYLCASSSATGPSEAFFGQGTRLTVV.